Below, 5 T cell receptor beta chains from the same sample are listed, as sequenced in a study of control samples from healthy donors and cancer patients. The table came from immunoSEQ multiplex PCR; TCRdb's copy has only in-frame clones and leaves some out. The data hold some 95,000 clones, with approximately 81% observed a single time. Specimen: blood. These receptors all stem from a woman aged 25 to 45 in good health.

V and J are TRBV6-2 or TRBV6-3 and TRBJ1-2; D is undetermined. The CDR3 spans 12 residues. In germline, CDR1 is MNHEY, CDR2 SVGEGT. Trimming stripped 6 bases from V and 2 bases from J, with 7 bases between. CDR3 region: CASSIVNYGYTF. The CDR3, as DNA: TGTGCCAGCAGCATAGTGAACTATGGCTACACCTTC.

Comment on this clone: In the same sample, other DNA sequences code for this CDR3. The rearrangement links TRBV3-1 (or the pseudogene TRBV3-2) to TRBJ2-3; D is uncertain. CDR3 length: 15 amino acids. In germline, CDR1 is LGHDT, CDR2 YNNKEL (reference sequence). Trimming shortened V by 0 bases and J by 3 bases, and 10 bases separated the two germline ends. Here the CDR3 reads CASSQDASRTDTQYF. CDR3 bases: TGTGCCAGCAGCCAAGATGCGAGTAGGACAGATACGCAGTATTTT.

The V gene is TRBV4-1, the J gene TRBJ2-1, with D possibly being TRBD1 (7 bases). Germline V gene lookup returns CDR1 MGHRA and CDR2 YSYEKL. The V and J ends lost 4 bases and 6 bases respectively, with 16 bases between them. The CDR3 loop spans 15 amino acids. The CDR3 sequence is CASSLEEGAGNEQFF. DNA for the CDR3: TGCGCCAGCAGCCTCGAGGAGGGGGCGGGCAATGAGCAGTTCTTC.

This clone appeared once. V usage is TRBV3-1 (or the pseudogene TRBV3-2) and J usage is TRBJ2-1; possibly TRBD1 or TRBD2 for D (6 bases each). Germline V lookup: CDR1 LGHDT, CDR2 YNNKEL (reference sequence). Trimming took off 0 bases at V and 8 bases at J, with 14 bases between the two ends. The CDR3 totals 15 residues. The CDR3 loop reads CASSQELPGADEQFF. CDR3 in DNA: TGTGCCAGCAGCCAAGAATTGCCGGGGGCCGATGAGCAGTTCTTC.

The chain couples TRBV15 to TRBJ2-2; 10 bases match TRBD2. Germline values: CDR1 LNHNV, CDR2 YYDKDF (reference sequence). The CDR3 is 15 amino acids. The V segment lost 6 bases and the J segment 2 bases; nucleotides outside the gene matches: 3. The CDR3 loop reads CATRGTSANTGELFF. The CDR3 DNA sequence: TGTGCCACCAGAGGGACTAGCGCAAACACCGGGGAGCTGTTTTTT. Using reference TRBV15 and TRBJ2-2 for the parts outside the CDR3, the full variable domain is DAMVIQNPRYQVTQFGKPVTLSCSQTLNHNVMYWYQQKSSQAPKLLFHYYDKDFNNEADTPDNFQSRRPNTSFCFLDIRSPGLGDTAMYLCATRGTSANTGELFFGEGSRLTVL.